One and the same sample provided the 31 T cell receptor beta chains below, sequenced in a study of early T cells in non-severe SARS-CoV-2 infection (dated by TCRdb to the early 2020s). Libraries were prepared through 5' RACE. Data came from a NextSeq 500. Clones were called with MiXCR by TCRdb after fastp trimmed the public reads at Q25, and only in-frame beta chains were retained. Here each entry gathers all rows of one CDR3 protein and keeps the most common genes and DNA. The sample profile shows about 47,000 distinct CDR3 sequences; 9.5% to 12% of them were found once. Over 10% of the sample rests with the top ten. Sequencing was carried out using whole blood. The receptors shown here come from an adult who was a healthcare worker with PCR-confirmed SARS-CoV-2 infection or an uninfected control (not recorded which).

This clonotype was counted a few times. The chain couples TRBV11-2 to TRBJ2-1, with D unresolved. The V and J ends lost 1 base and 10 bases respectively, with 5 bases between them. The germline CDR1 and CDR2 sequences are SGHAT and FQNNGV. The CDR3 sequence is 11 residues long. The DNA of the CDR3 is TGTGCCAGCAGCTTAGTAGTCGAGCAGTTCTTC. Encoded protein: CASSLVVEQFF. Variable domain in full (rest from reference TRBV11-2 and TRBJ2-1): EAGVAQSPRYKIIEKRQSVAFWCNPISGHATLYWYQQILGQGPKLLIQFQNNGVVDDSQLPKDRFSAERLKGVDSTLKIQPAKLEDSAVYLCASSLVVEQFFGPGTRLTVL.

There are a few counts of this clonotype. J is TRBJ2-1 and V is TRBV10-2, with a tentative D call TRBD2 (6 bases). With 1 base removed from V and 7 bases from J, the gap between germline ends came to 11 bases. CDR1 is WSHSY and CDR2 is SAAADI in the germline V gene. CDR3 length equals 14 residues. This chain's CDR3 is CASSEFGRENEQFF. In DNA, the CDR3 is TGCGCCAGCAGTGAGTTTGGGCGGGAAAATGAGCAGTTCTTC.

This clonotype has just a few counts. The V gene is TRBV20-1, the J gene TRBJ2-5; D ambiguous. V shed 5 bases and J shed 2 bases, with 12 bases lying between them. This CDR3 contains 13 residues. CDR1 DFQATT and CDR2 SNEGSKA come from the germline V gene (reference sequence). CDR3 residues: CSAGRGAQETQYF. The CDR3 nucleotides read TGCAGTGCTGGGCGAGGTGCGCAAGAGACCCAGTACTTC.

This clonotype showed up many times. The J gene is TRBJ2-2, the V gene TRBV6-2 or TRBV6-3, with 7 positions matching TRBD1. Looked up from germline, CDR1 is MNHEY and CDR2 is SVGEGT. V was clipped by 2 bases and J by 6 bases; unmatched bases: 6. This CDR3 has 15 residues. The CDR3 sequence: CASSYRGRIAGELFF. CDR3 sequence (DNA): TGTGCCAGCAGTTACAGGGGGCGCATCGCCGGGGAGCTGTTTTTT.

This clonotype appeared many times. One end of the junction is discordant with germline, which a read error may explain. The chain uses TRBV7-7 and TRBJ2-5, with D maybe TRBD1 (5 bases). Germline V gene sequence: CDR1 SSHAT, CDR2 FNYEAQ (reference sequence). The CDR3 contains 15 residues. CDR3 DNA sequence: TGTGCTAGCAGCTTAGGGGCGACATCCCAAGAGACCCAGTACTTC. Protein sequence: CASSLGATSQETQYF.

This clonotype turned up a few times. The chain recombines TRBV7-2 with TRBJ1-5, with a weak D call TRBD1 (5 bases). The CDR3 totals 11 residues. Trimming took 8 bases from V and 4 from J, leaving 6 bases between them. The germline V gene encodes CDR1 SGHTA and CDR2 FQGNSA. Here the CDR3 reads CASGGNQPQHF. The CDR3 nucleotides read TGTGCCAGCGGGGGGAATCAGCCCCAGCATTTT. The whole variable domain, remainder taken from reference TRBV7-2 and TRBJ1-5, is GAGVSQSPSNKVTEKGKDVELRCDPISGHTALYWYRQSLGQGLEFLIYFQGNSAPDKSGLPSDRFSAERTGGSVSTLTIQRTQQEDSAVYLCASGGNQPQHFGDGTRLSIL.

The chain combines TRBV7-2 with TRBJ2-3; 10 nucleotides match TRBD1. The junction had 13 bases not matched to a gene; V was cut back by 8 bases and J by 8 bases. Germline V gene data show CDR1 as SGHTA and CDR2 as FQGNSA. This CDR3 region has 15 residues. The CDR3 region has the DNA TGTGCCAGCGGGGACAGGGGCAGAGGACAGAGTACGCAGTATTTT. It yields the protein CASGDRGRGQSTQYF.

This clonotype was seen at least ten times. This chain connects TRBV7-9 to TRBJ2-3; no reliable D call. The CDR3 length is 11 residues. The V end lost 4 bases, the J end lost 12 bases, and 11 bases lay between the germline ends. CDR1 SEHNR and CDR2 FQNEAQ come from the germline V gene (reference sequence). The CDR3, as DNA: TGTGCCAGCAGCTCAACCCCTGACCAGTATTTT. It codes for CASSSTPDQYF. The complete variable domain, with remaining parts taken from reference TRBV7-9 and TRBJ2-3, reads DTGVSQNPRHKITKRGQNVTFRCDPISEHNRLYWYRQTLGQGPEFLTYFQNEAQLEKSRLLSDRFSAERPKGSFSTLEIQRTEQGDSAMYLCASSSTPDQYFGPGTRLTVL.

This clonotype has at least ten counts. The rearrangement uses TRBV12-3 or TRBV12-4 and TRBJ2-7; 7 bases agree with TRBD2. There are 14 residues in the CDR3. Trimming removed 6 bases from V and 6 bases from J; junction bases left unmatched: 11. The CDR3 sequence is CASRGAGVQAEQYF. CDR3 DNA sequence: TGTGCCAGCAGAGGGGCGGGAGTCCAGGCCGAGCAGTACTTC.

The sample holds many counts of this clonotype. This chain links TRBV5-8 with TRBJ2-3; TRBD2 matches at 7 bases. V was pared by 2 bases and J by 4 bases, with 10 bases of the junction left unmatched. Germline V gene lookup returns CDR1 SGHTS and CDR2 YDEGEE. The CDR3 consists of 16 residues. CDR3 protein: CASSFRTGGGADTQYF. For the CDR3, the DNA is TGTGCCAGCAGCTTTCGGACTGGCGGGGGTGCAGATACGCAGTATTTT.

This clonotype was seen repeatedly, ten times or more. The rearrangement links TRBV5-5 to TRBJ1-2; TRBD1 matches at 7 bases. V lost 4 bases to trimming and J lost 2 bases; unmatched junction nucleotides: 5. The CDR3 loop spans 14 amino acids. Germline V gene data show CDR1 as SGHKS and CDR2 as YYEKEE (reference sequence). The CDR3 spells CASSLGQSNYGYTF. CDR3 bases: TGTGCCAGCAGCCTGGGACAGTCAAACTATGGCTACACCTTC.

The sample holds one count of this clonotype. The chain employs TRBV2 and TRBJ2-3, with TRBD2 matching over 13 bases. V lost 11 bases, J lost 0 bases, and 17 bases stayed unmatched. Germline CDR1 is SNHLY and CDR2 is FYNNEI. CDR3 size: 19 residues. CDR3: CAARGTSGDSNPSTDTQYF. The CDR3 DNA reads TGTGCCGCCAGGGGGACTAGCGGGGACTCAAACCCTAGCACAGATACGCAGTATTTT.

This clonotype has only a few counts. The rearrangement joins TRBV5-1 to TRBJ2-1; no reliable D call. Germline CDR1 reads SGHRS; CDR2 reads YFSETQ. V dropped 5 bases and J dropped 5 bases, with 14 bases sitting between them. The CDR3 totals 14 residues. CDR3 DNA sequence: TGCGCCAGCAGACCGCTTGGCGGTAACAATGAGCAGTTCTTC. Amino acid sequence: CASRPLGGNNEQFF.

The V call is TRBV3-1, the J call TRBJ2-5; D not resolved. Per the germline V gene, CDR1 is LGHDT and CDR2 is YNNKEL (reference sequence). CDR3 length: 13 amino acids. Trimming pared 4 bases from V and 2 bases from J, leaving 8 bases between. The DNA of the CDR3 is TGTGCCAGCAGCCCGACACCGCAAGAGACCCAGTACTTC. Protein sequence: CASSPTPQETQYF.

This clonotype was seen ten or more times. A read error may account for a junction end that differs from germline. This rearrangement joins TRBV28 to TRBJ2-6; perhaps TRBD1 as D (5 bases). Germline assignment: CDR1 MDHEN and CDR2 SYDVKM. The CDR3 covers 16 residues. The CDR3 DNA reads TGTGCCAGCAGTATCCCACAGGTTTCTGGGGCCAACGTCCTGATTTTC. It specifies CASSIPQVSGANVLIF.

This clonotype showed up many times. This rearrangement joins TRBV10-3 to TRBJ1-5; D is undetermined. The V gene's germline CDR1 is ENHRY and CDR2 SYGVKD. V lost 2 bases and J 1 base, leaving 6 bases between the germline ends. The CDR3 extends over 14 amino acids. The chain's CDR3 is CAISEGSSNQPQHF. CDR3 DNA sequence: TGTGCCATCAGTGAGGGGTCCAGCAATCAGCCCCAGCATTTT.

This clonotype was recorded many times. At one boundary the junction diverges from the germline segment, which might be a read error. The gene calls are TRBV4-1 and TRBJ2-1; perhaps TRBD2 as D (5 bases). This CDR3 is 17 amino acids long. CDR1 is MGHRA, CDR2 YSYEKL, per germline. The CDR3 DNA follows: TGCGCCAGCAGCCCGTATAGCGTTGGTAGGTCCTACAATGTGCAGTTCTTC. Translating gives CASSPYSVGRSYNVQFF.

The chain is built from TRBV29-1 and TRBJ2-2; D is ambiguous. The length of the CDR3 is 11 residues. The V end was cut by 6 bases, the J end by 0 bases, with 2 bases between. Germline V gene lookup returns CDR1 SQVTM and CDR2 ANQGSEA. CDR3 DNA: TGCAGCGTAGCGAACACCGGGGAGCTGTTTTTT. It translates to CSVANTGELFF.

This clonotype has a handful of counts. The chain recombines TRBV3-1 with TRBJ2-1, with TRBD2 identical over 12 bases. Per the germline V gene, CDR1 is LGHDT and CDR2 is YNNKEL (reference sequence). The CDR3 runs 14 residues. The junction had 5 bases not matched to a gene; V was cut back by 8 bases and J by 6 bases. CDR3 sequence reads: CASCASGRGNEQFF. CDR3 sequence (DNA): TGTGCCAGCTGCGCTAGCGGGAGGGGCAATGAGCAGTTCTTC.

This clonotype was detected ten times or more. The chain has TRBV20-1 and TRBJ1-6, with 7 bases lining up with TRBD1. V shed 3 bases, J shed 0 bases, and the junction held 20 bases outside the gene matches. Per the germline V gene, CDR1 is DFQATT and CDR2 is SNEGSKA (reference sequence). The CDR3 runs 21 residues. This chain's CDR3 is CSASYSPSGTADTSYNSPLHF. Here the CDR3 DNA reads TGCAGTGCTAGTTACTCCCCCTCTGGGACAGCTGATACCTCCTATAATTCACCCCTCCACTTT.

This clonotype has a count of ten or more. The chain is built from TRBV20-1 and TRBJ2-1, with 11 bases aligning to TRBD2. V lost 5 bases to trimming and J lost 8 bases; unmatched junction nucleotides: 14. Germline CDR1 is DFQATT and CDR2 is SNEGSKA (reference sequence). This CDR3 spans 16 amino acids. CDR3 bases: TGCAGTGCTCCCGATAGCGGGAGGGCCACCCGTGATGAGCAGTTCTTC. This sequence encodes CSAPDSGRATRDEQFF.

This clonotype was counted only a few times. The rearrangement joins TRBV12-3 or TRBV12-4 to TRBJ2-3, with 13 nucleotides matching TRBD2. CDR3 length: 16 residues. The ends lost 5 bases at V and 3 bases at J; junction bases unmatched: 5. CDR3 amino acids: CASSPWTSGGTDTQYF. In DNA form, the CDR3 reads TGTGCCAGCAGTCCGTGGACTAGCGGGGGTACAGATACGCAGTATTTT.

The V and J genes are TRBV6-5 and TRBJ2-1, with D perhaps matching TRBD1 (6 bases). There are 16 residues in the CDR3. Germline V gives CDR1 MNHEY, CDR2 SVGAGI. V was trimmed by 6 bases and J by 8 bases, leaving 23 bases between them. The CDR3 sequence: CASRRRTTISGDEQFF. The CDR3 DNA follows: TGTGCCAGCAGGAGAAGAACGACCATCTCAGGGGATGAGCAGTTCTTC.

This clonotype was detected ten times or more. This chain joins TRBV4-3 and TRBJ2-1, with a weak D call TRBD2 (6 bases). Deletions cut 0 bases from V and 10 bases from J, with 10 bases between. CDR1 LGHNA and CDR2 YSLEER come from the germline V gene. The CDR3 contains 13 residues. The CDR3 coding sequence is TGCGCCAGCAGCCAAGATTTGGCGGGGGAGCAGTTCTTC. It specifies CASSQDLAGEQFF.

This clonotype was observed at least ten times. The chain recombines TRBV11-2 with TRBJ2-5, with 15 bases fitting TRBD2. V shed 5 bases and J 5 bases; nucleotides not matched to a gene: 3. Germline V gives CDR1 SGHAT, CDR2 FQNNGV. The CDR3 is made up of 15 amino acids. For the CDR3, the DNA is TGTGCCAGCAGCCTCGGACTAGCGGGGGGGGAGACCCAGTACTTC. Residues: CASSLGLAGGETQYF.

This clonotype was recorded at least ten times. V gene TRBV18 combines with J gene TRBJ2-1; 10 bases are a match to TRBD2. This CDR3 is built from 15 residues. The germline V gene has CDR1 KGHSH and CDR2 LQKENI. J lost 5 bases, V lost 2 bases, and 3 bases had no gene match. CDR3 coding DNA: TGTGCCAGCTCACCATGGACTAGCGGAAACAATGAGCAGTTCTTC. Protein sequence: CASSPWTSGNNEQFF.

J is TRBJ1-3 and V is TRBV6-5, with D hard to call. Germline V gives CDR1 MNHEY, CDR2 SVGAGI. CDR3 size: 17 residues. V was pared by 0 bases and J by 2 bases, with 14 bases between. In nucleotides, the CDR3 is TGTGCCAGCAGTTACTCGATCGCGGCAGAAACTGGAAACACCATATATTTT. This gives the protein CASSYSIAAETGNTIYF.

This clonotype was counted ten times or more. CDR3 loop: CASQSGDRGFSAQHF. The CDR3 DNA follows: TGTGCCAGCCAAAGTGGGGACAGGGGCTTCTCAGCCCAGCATTTT. This chain joins TRBV2 and TRBJ1-5; 10 nucleotides agree with TRBD1. The V gene's germline CDR1 is SNHLY and CDR2 FYNNEI. This CDR3 spans 15 amino acids. With 8 bases clipped from V and 11 bases from J, the junction kept 15 bases outside the gene matches.

This clonotype was recorded at least ten times. The V gene is TRBV4-3, the J gene TRBJ2-5; 7 positions agree with TRBD2. The ends lost 1 base at V and 2 bases at J; junction bases unmatched: 10. Germline V gene lookup returns CDR1 LGHNA and CDR2 YSLEER. CDR3 length: 17 residues. The CDR3 DNA follows: TGCGCCAGCAGCCAAGGCTCTTGGGGAGGGTTGCAAGAGACCCAGTACTTC. Translating gives CASSQGSWGGLQETQYF.

This clonotype showed up just a few times. The gene calls are TRBV7-2 and TRBJ2-7; the D gene is possibly TRBD1 (6 bases). The ends were cut back, 3 bases at V and 2 bases at J, with 23 bases in the middle. The CDR3 covers 18 residues. Germline V gives CDR1 SGHTA, CDR2 FQGNSA. This CDR3 is CASSFKSVSRGHPYEQYF. CDR3 in DNA: TGTGCCAGCAGCTTCAAGTCGGTTAGCAGGGGCCACCCCTACGAGCAGTACTTC.

In this sample, this clonotype turned up a few times. The chain couples TRBV5-1 to TRBJ2-1; D call uncertain. CDR3 length: 14 residues. The ends were cut back, 3 bases at V and 5 bases at J, with 12 bases in the middle. Germline loops: CDR1 SGHRS, CDR2 YFSETQ. CDR3 amino acids: CASSWLRANNEQFF. In DNA form, the CDR3 reads TGCGCCAGCAGCTGGCTTCGGGCCAACAATGAGCAGTTCTTC.